This TCR beta chain originates from a study of cytomegalovirus exposure and HLA in healthy donors. Study-level points and caveats: Rarity characterized most TCR sequences, yet some public TCRs appeared in many donors. In vitro, three CMV-associated chains proved specific for CMV antigens.

The PCR had 60 Vbeta and 13 Jbeta primers. Clones were sequenced by immunoSEQ multiplex PCR, and TCRdb holds only the in-frame ones, with some missing. The sample consists of 80,000 to 95,000 clones, 86% of them appearing once. The germline V gene encodes CDR1 LNHDA and CDR2 SQIVND (reference sequence). V was clipped by 5 bases and J by 0 bases, with 8 bases between them. The CDR3 has 15 residues. Notes on this clone: As yet, its antigen is unknown.

Sequencing was done on a sample of PBMCs. This sequence joins TRBV19 and TRBJ2-6; unclear D gene. The TCR originated in a man aged 25-45 years in good health and CMV-seropositive. The CDR3 bases are TGTGCCAGTAGTCCGCACTCCTCTGGGGCCAACGTCCTGACTTTC. This encodes CASSPHSSGANVLTF.